One sample yielded the 15 T cell receptor beta chains listed below, sequenced in a study of T cell responses to AZD1222 COVID-19 vaccine. Using immunoSEQ multiplex PCR, the repertoire was profiled, and TCRdb retains in-frame clones only, with some absent. In the table there are about 110,000 clones, just over 85% of which are singletons. The sequenced sample was peripheral blood, obtained on day 0 of AZD1222 vaccination. Every receptor here comes from an adult in good health.

This clone was seen just once. The chain carries TRBV5-1 and TRBJ2-7; D is unclear. V was cut by 2 bases and J by 3 bases, with 12 bases left in between. This CDR3 has 14 residues. CDR1 and CDR2 (germline): SGHRS, YFSETQ. CDR3 protein: CASSLRSPSYEQYF. The CDR3 DNA reads TGCGCCAGCAGCTTACGCTCCCCGAGCTACGAGCAGTACTTC.

The chain carries TRBV4-1 and TRBJ1-2; a weak D match, TRBD1 (6 bases). This CDR3 is 18 amino acids long. Germline values: CDR1 MGHRA, CDR2 YSYEKL. The V and J ends lost 1 base and 0 bases respectively, with 18 bases between them. CDR3: CASSQGLPGAQTNYGYTF. The CDR3 DNA reads as TGCGCCAGCAGCCAAGGTCTTCCAGGGGCTCAAACTAACTATGGCTACACCTTC.

The chain couples TRBV18 to TRBJ2-2; D unclear. This CDR3 comprises 16 residues. Germline CDR1 reads KGHSH; CDR2 reads LQKENI. Trimming took 2 bases from V and 0 from J, leaving 10 bases between them. The CDR3 is CASSPFVGPNTGELFF. The CDR3 region has the DNA TGTGCCAGCTCACCATTTGTCGGGCCGAACACCGGGGAGCTGTTTTTT.

The V and J genes are TRBV10-3 and TRBJ1-5; the match to TRBD1 covers 8 bases. The CDR3 is made up of 14 amino acids. Trimming took 6 bases from V and 2 from J; bases not matched to a gene: 3. CDR1 is ENHRY, CDR2 SYGVKD, per germline. CDR3 bases: TGTGCCATCAGGGACAGGGAAGGCAATCAGCCCCAGCATTTT. Translating gives CAIRDREGNQPQHF.

The chain uses TRBV21-1 and TRBJ2-1. TRBV21-1 is tagged as a pseudogene. The CDR3 totals 13 residues. This chain's CDR3 is CASTAFKGGRKFF. CDR3 in DNA: TGTGCCAGCACCGCATTCAAGGGGGGTAGGAAGTTCTTC.

J is TRBJ2-1 and V is TRBV27; weak D call: TRBD2 (6 bases). The CDR3 length is 14 residues. Per germline, CDR1 MNHEY and CDR2 SMNVEV (reference sequence). Trimming took 3 bases from V and 12 from J, leaving 18 bases between them. The CDR3 reads CASSLIVGEVGQFF. The CDR3, as DNA: TGTGCCAGCAGTTTGATTGTGGGGGAGGTGGGGCAGTTCTTC.

The chain joins TRBV7-2 to TRBJ1-4, with D perhaps matching TRBD1 (5 bases). This CDR3 region has 14 residues. Trimming cost V 6 bases and J 8 bases, with 16 bases left between them. The germline V gene encodes CDR1 SGHTA and CDR2 FQGNSA. The CDR3 nucleotides are TGTGCCAGCAGACCAAGGAGTGGGGGGGAAAAACTGTTTTTT. It translates to CASRPRSGGEKLFF.

The chain links TRBV7-9 to TRBJ1-1; weak D call: TRBD1 (5 bases). V lost 3 bases, J lost 11 bases, and 13 bases lay in between. Germline CDR1 reads SEHNR; CDR2 reads FQNEAQ (reference sequence). The CDR3 spans 12 residues. Here the CDR3 DNA reads TGTGCCAGCAGCTTGGAGACAGTCGGTGCTTTCTTT. This encodes CASSLETVGAFF.

The J gene is TRBJ2-2, the V gene TRBV5-4; 12 bases line up with TRBD1. Trimming at V came to 3 bases and at J to 5 bases, leaving 2 bases not matched to a gene. Per germline, CDR1 SGHNT and CDR2 YYREEE (reference sequence). The CDR3 covers 15 residues. CDR3 DNA sequence: TGTGCCAGCAGCTGGGGACAGGGGGCAACCGGGGAGCTGTTTTTT. Its protein is CASSWGQGATGELFF.

This chain links TRBV10-3 with TRBJ1-5, with no clear D. Germline CDR1 reads ENHRY; CDR2 reads SYGVKD. CDR3 length: 13 residues. Trimming removed 2 bases at V and 7 bases at J, with 9 bases between. CDR3 sequence (DNA): TGTGCCATCAGTGAGGGAGAGGTGCAGCCCCAGCATTTT. Its protein is CAISEGEVQPQHF.

This rearrangement joins TRBV28 to TRBJ1-5; 7 nucleotides agree with TRBD1. The CDR3 contains 15 residues. The V gene end was trimmed by 4 bases and the J gene end by 11 bases; junction bases not matched to a gene: 14. Germline V gives CDR1 MDHEN, CDR2 SYDVKM. The CDR3 reads CASSSQGGTLGTQHF. CDR3 sequence (DNA): TGTGCCAGCAGTTCCCAGGGGGGGACGTTGGGAACCCAGCATTTT.

This clone was counted a single time. V and J are TRBV2 and TRBJ1-6; D is uncertain. This CDR3 has 13 residues. Germline values: CDR1 SNHLY, CDR2 FYNNEI. V lost 1 base and J 7 bases, leaving 5 bases between the germline ends. CDR3 residues: CASSEGLNSPLHF. The DNA of the CDR3 is TGTGCCAGCAGTGAAGGGCTAAATTCACCCCTCCACTTT. Drawing the rest from reference TRBV2 and TRBJ1-6, the complete variable domain is EPEVTQTPSHQVTQMGQEVILRCVPISNHLYFYWYRQILGQKVEFLVSFYNNEISEKSEIFDDQFSVERPDGSNFTLKIRSTKLEDSAMYFCASSEGLNSPLHFGNGTRLTVT.

In regard to this clone: One junction end does not reproduce the germline sequence, and a read error may be involved. The CDR3 nucleotides read TGTGCCAGCTGCTTGGGGACTGGGGAGCTGGATGAGCAGTTCTTC. Translated, it gives CASCLGTGELDEQFF. The rearrangement uses TRBV7-8 and TRBJ2-1; TRBD2 might be the D (6 bases). CDR3 length equals 15 residues. The germline CDR1 and CDR2 sequences are SGHVS and FQNEAQ.

The chain couples TRBV29-1 to TRBJ1-1; weak D call: TRBD1 (5 bases). There are 14 residues in the CDR3. V gave up 7 bases and J gave up 6 bases, with 21 bases separating them. Germline V gene data show CDR1 as SQVTM and CDR2 as ANQGSEA. CDR3 amino acids: CSARRDPGGAEAFF. The DNA for the CDR3 is TGCAGCGCCCGAAGAGATCCGGGGGGGGCTGAAGCTTTCTTT.

About this clone itself: Other DNA sequences in the same sample also yield this CDR3. The chain carries TRBV20-1 and TRBJ1-1, with TRBD1 as a possible D gene (5 bases). The CDR3 is 11 amino acids. The germline gives CDR1 DFQATT, CDR2 SNEGSKA (reference sequence). Trimming cost V 0 bases and J 8 bases, with 7 bases left between them. This CDR3 reads CSARDRAEAFF. CDR3 coding DNA: TGCAGTGCTAGAGACAGGGCCGAAGCTTTCTTT.